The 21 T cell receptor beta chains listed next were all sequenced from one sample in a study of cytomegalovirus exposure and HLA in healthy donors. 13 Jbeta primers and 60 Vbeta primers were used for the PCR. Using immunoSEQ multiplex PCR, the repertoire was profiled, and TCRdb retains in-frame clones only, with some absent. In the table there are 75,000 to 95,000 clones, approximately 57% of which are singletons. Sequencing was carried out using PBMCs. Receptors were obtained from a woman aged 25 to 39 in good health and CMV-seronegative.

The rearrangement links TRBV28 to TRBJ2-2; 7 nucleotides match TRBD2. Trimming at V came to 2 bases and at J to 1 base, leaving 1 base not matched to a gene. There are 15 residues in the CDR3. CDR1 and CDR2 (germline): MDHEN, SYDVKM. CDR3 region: CASSLVAGNTGELFF. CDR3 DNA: TGTGCCAGCAGTTTAGTAGCGGGGAACACCGGGGAGCTGTTTTTT.

CDR3 in DNA: TGCGCCAGCAGCCAAGTGTTCCGGAAGACAGGGATGAACGGAAACACCATATATTTT. This encodes CASSQVFRKTGMNGNTIYF. The V call is TRBV4-1, the J call TRBJ1-3; 7 bases align to TRBD1. This CDR3 is built from 19 residues. Trimming removed 1 base from V and 4 bases from J; junction bases left unmatched: 16. CDR1 is MGHRA and CDR2 is YSYEKL in the germline V gene.

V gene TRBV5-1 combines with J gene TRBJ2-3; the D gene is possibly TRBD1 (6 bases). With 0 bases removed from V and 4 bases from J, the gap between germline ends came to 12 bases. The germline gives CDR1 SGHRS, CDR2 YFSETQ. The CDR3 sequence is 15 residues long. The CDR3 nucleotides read TGCGCCAGCAGCTTGGACAGGGAGAAAGCAGATACGCAGTATTTT. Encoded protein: CASSLDREKADTQYF.

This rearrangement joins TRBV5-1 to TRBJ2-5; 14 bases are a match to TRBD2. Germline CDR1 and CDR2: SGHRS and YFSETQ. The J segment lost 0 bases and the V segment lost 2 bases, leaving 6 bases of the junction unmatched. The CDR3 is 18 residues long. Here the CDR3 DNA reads TGCGCCAGCAGCTTTGGGACTAGCGGGGGAAGGTACCAAGAGACCCAGTACTTC. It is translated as CASSFGTSGGRYQETQYF.

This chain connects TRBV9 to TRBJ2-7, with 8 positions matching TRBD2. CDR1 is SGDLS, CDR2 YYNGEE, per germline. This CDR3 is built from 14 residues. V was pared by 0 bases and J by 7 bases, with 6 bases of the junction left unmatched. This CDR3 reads CASSVAGGPSEQYF. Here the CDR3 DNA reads TGTGCCAGCAGCGTAGCGGGAGGGCCGAGTGAGCAGTACTTC.

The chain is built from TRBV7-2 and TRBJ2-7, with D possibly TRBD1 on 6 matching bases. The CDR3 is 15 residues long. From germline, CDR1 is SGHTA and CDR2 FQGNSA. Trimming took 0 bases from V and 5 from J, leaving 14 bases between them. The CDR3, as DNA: TGTGCCAGCAGCTTAGCGCCGGGCAGGGGCGACGAGCAGTACTTC. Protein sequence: CASSLAPGRGDEQYF.

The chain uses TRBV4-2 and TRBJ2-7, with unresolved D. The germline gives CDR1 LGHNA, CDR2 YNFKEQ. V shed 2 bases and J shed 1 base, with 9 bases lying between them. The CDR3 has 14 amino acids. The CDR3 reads CASSQSTTSYEQYF. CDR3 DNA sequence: TGTGCCAGCAGCCAATCGACAACATCCTACGAGCAGTACTTC.

CDR3 amino acids: CAWSGSGDTQYF. The CDR3 nucleotides are TGTGCCTGGAGCGGGTCGGGGGATACGCAGTATTTT. J is TRBJ2-3 and V is TRBV30; maybe TRBD2 (5 bases). V was shortened by 3 bases and J by 6 bases, with 10 bases between the two germline ends. The CDR3 is 12 amino acids. CDR1 is GTSNPN and CDR2 is SVGIG in the germline V gene (reference sequence).

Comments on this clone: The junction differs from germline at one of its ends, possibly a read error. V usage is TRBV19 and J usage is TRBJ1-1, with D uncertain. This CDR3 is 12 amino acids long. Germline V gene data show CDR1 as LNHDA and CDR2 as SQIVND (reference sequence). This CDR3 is CVSSPLSGEAFF. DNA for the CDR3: TGTGTCAGTAGCCCCCTCTCCGGTGAAGCTTTCTTT.

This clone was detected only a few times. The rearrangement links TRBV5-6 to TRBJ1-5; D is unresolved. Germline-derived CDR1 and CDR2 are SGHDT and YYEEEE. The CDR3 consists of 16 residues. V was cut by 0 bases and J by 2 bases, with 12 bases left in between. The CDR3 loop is CASSLEGFGGNQPQHF. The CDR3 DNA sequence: TGTGCCAGCAGCTTGGAGGGTTTCGGGGGCAATCAGCCCCAGCATTTT.

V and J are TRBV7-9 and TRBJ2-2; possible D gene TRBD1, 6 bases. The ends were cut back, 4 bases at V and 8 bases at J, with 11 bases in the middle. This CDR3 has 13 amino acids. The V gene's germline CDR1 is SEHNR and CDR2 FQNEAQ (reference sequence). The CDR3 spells CASSSQGGGELFF. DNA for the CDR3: TGTGCCAGCAGCTCACAGGGTGGTGGGGAGCTGTTTTTT.

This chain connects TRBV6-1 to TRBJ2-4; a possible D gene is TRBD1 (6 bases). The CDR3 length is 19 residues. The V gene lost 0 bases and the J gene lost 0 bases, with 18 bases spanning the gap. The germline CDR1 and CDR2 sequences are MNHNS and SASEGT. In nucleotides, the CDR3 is TGTGCCAGCAGTGAAGCTATGGCCGAGACAGGCCTAGCCAAAAACATTCAGTACTTC. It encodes CASSEAMAETGLAKNIQYF.

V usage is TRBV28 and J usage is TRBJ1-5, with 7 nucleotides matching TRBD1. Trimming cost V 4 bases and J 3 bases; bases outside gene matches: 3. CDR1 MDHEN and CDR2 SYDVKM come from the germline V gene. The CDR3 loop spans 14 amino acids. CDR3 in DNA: TGTGCCAGCAGTTCAGGGGGATTCAATCAGCCCCAGCATTTT. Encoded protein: CASSSGGFNQPQHF.

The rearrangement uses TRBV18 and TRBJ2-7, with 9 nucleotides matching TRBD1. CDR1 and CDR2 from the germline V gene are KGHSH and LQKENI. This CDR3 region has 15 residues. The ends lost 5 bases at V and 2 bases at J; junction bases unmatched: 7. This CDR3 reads CASSSTGGLTYEQYF. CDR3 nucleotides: TGTGCCAGCTCATCCACAGGGGGCCTGACCTACGAGCAGTACTTC.

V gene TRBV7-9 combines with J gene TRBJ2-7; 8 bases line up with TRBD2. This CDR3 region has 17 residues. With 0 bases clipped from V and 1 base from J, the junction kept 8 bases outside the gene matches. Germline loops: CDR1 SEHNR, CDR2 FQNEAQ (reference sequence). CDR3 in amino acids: CASSLAHDSGGSYEQYF. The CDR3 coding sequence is TGTGCCAGCAGCTTAGCGCACGATTCGGGGGGGTCCTACGAGCAGTACTTC.

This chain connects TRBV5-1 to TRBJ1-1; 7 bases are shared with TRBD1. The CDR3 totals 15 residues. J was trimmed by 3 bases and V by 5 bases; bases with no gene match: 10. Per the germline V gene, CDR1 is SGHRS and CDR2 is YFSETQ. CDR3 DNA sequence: TGCGCCAGCAGTTCCCCGAGACAGGGATACACTGAAGCTTTCTTT. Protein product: CASSSPRQGYTEAFF.

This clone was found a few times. The CDR3 loop is CASSFDRDSLFF. CDR3 sequence (DNA): TGTGCCAGCAGCTTTGACAGGGATTCACTGTTTTTT. The chain carries TRBV5-5 and TRBJ1-4, with 7 bases matching TRBD1. Germline CDR1 SGHKS, CDR2 YYEKEE (reference sequence). This CDR3 has 12 amino acids. V shed 2 bases, J shed 13 bases, and the junction held 5 bases outside the gene matches.

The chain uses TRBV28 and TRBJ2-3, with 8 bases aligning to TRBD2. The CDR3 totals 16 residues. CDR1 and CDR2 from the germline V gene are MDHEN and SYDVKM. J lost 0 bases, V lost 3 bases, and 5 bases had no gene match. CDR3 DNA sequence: TGTGCCAGCAGTTTCATAGCGGGAATAAGCACAGATACGCAGTATTTT. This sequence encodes CASSFIAGISTDTQYF.

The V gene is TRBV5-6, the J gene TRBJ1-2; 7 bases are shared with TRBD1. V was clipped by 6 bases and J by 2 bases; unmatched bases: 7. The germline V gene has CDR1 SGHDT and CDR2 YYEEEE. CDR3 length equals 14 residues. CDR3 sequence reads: CASTPMTGNYGYTF. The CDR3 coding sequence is TGTGCCAGCACCCCTATGACAGGGAACTATGGCTACACCTTC.

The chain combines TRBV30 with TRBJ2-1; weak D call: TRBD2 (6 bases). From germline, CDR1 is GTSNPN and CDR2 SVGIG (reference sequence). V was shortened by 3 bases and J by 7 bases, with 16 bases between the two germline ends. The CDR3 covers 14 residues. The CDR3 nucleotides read TGTGCCTGGAGATCCGGGAGCAGTAGGAATGAGCAGTTCTTC. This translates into CAWRSGSSRNEQFF.

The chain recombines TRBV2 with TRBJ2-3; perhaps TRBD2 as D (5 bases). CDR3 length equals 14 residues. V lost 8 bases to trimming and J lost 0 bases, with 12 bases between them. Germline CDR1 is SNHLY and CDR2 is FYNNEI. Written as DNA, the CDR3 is TGTGCCAGCTCGCCGGGGTCTAGCACAGATACGCAGTATTTT. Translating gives CASSPGSSTDTQYF.